The T cell receptor (beta chain) under discussion was sequenced for a study of T-cell reconstitution after alpha-beta-depleted transplantation in children. The germline V and J ends were trimmed by 5 bases and 8 bases, with 16 bases remaining between them. CDR1 SEHNR and CDR2 FQNEAQ come from the germline V gene (reference sequence). This CDR3 has 15 amino acids. This clonotype was observed at least ten times. Unique molecular identifiers were incorporated when the TCRbeta library was constructed. One entry per CDR3 protein, called by TCRdb with MiXCR from the PCR reads. The data show some 490,000 distinct CDR3 sequences, with around 13% seen just once and around 5.8% held by the top ten.

This TCR was sampled from a human donor who donated a stem cell graft to a child with combined immunodeficiency. Here the sequenced sample was PBMCs from the stem cell graft donor, taken from the stem cell graft. V and J are TRBV7-9 and TRBJ1-6, with D tentatively TRBD1 (6 bases). CDR3 loop: CASSQRQARDSPLHF. DNA for the CDR3: TGTGCCAGCAGCCAGAGACAGGCGCGAGATTCACCCCTCCACTTT.